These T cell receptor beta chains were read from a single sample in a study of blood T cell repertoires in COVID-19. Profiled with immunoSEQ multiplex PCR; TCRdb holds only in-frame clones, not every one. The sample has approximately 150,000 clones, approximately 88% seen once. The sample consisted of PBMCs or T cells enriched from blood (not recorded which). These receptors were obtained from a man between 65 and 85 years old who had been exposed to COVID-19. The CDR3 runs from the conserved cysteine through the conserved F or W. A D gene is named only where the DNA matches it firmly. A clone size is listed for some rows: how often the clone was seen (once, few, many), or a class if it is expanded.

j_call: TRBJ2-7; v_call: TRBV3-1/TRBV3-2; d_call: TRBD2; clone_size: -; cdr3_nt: TGTGCCAGCAGCCAAGGAAAGTGGACTAGCCCTTCCTACGAGCAGTACTTC; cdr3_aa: CASSQGKWTSPSYEQYF
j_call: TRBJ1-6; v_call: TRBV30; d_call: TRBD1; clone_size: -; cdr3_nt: TGTGCCTGGAGTGCCCGGACAGGCCCTTGGGGTTCACCCCTCCACTTT; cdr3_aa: CAWSARTGPWGSPLHF
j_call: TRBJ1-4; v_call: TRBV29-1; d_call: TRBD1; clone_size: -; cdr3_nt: TGCAGCGTGCTTACAGGGGCGGCTAATGAAAAACTGTTTTTT; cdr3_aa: CSVLTGAANEKLFF
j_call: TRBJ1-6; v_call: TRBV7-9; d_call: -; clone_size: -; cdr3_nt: TGTGCCAGCAGCTTTAGGGCGCGGGATTCACCCCTCCACTTT; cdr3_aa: CASSFRARDSPLHF
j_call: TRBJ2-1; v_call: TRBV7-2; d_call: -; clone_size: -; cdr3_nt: TGTGCCAGCAGGCGTCAGGGGACCAACTCCTACAATGAGCAGTTCTTC; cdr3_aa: CASRRQGTNSYNEQFF
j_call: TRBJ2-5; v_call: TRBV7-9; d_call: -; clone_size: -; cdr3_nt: TGTGCCAGCAGCTTAGGAGGGGGAGAGACCCAGTACTTC; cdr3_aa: CASSLGGGETQYF
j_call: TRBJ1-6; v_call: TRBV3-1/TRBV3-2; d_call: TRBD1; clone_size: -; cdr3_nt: TGTGCCAGCAGCCTGGACAGGGCTTTGTCACCCCTCCACTTT; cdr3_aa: CASSLDRALSPLHF
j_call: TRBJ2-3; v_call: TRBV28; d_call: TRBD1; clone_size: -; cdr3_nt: TGTGCCAGCAGTTTGGGGACAGGGGGCCCTAGCACAGATACGCAGTATTTT; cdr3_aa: CASSLGTGGPSTDTQYF
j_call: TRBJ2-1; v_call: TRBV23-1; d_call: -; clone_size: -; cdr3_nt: TGCGCCAGCAGTCAATCTGGGAGGGGGGGTTCCTATGAGCAGTTCTTC; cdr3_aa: CASSQSGRGGSYEQFF
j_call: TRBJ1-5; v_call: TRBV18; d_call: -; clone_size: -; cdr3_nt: TGTGCCAGCTCACCGAGTCAGGGCAGCAATCAGCCCCAGCATTTT; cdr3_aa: CASSPSQGSNQPQHF
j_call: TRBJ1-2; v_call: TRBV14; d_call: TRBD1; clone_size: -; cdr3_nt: TGTGCCAGCAGCCAAGGGGACAGGGGGCGAGGCTACACCTTC; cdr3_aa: CASSQGDRGRGYTF
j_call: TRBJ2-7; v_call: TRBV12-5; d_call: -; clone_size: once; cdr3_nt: TGTGCTAGTGGTTTGCAGGTTGGCCACGAGCAGTACTTC; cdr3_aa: CASGLQVGHEQYF
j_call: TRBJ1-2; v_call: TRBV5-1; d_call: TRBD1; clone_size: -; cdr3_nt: TGCGCCAGCAGCTTTAGACAGGGGAGAAATGGCTACACCTTC; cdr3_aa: CASSFRQGRNGYTF
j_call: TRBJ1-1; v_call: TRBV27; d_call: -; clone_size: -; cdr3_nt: TGTGCCAGCAGTCTTAGGGGGTTAGGGATTGGGAACACTGAAGCTTTCTTT; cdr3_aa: CASSLRGLGIGNTEAFF
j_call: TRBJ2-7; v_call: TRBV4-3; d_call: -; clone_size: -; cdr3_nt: TGCGCCAGCAGCCAAGCGACCATGGACATCCAGTACTTC; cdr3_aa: CASSQATMDIQYF
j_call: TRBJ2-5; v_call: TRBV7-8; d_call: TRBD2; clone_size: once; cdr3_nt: TGTGCCAGCAGCGGCCGGGTAGCGGGGGAGACCCAGTACTTC; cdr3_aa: CASSGRVAGETQYF
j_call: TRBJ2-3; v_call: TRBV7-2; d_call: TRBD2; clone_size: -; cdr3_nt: TGTGCCAGCAGCTTAGGGAGTGCTAGCGGGGCAACTAGCACAGATACGCAGTATTTT; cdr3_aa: CASSLGSASGATSTDTQYF
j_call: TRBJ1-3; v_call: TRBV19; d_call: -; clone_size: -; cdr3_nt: TGTGCCAGTAGTACAGGAGGGGTTGGAAACACCATATATTTT; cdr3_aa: CASSTGGVGNTIYF
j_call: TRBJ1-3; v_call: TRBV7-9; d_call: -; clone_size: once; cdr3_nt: TGTGCCAGCAGCGGCACAGGGTTCGGAAACACCATATATTTT; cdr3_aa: CASSGTGFGNTIYF
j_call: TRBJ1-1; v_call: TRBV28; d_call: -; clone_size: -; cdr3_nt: TGTGCCAGCAGTTTCGGGTCGCCTCGGAACACTGAAGCTTTCTTT; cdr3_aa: CASSFGSPRNTEAFF
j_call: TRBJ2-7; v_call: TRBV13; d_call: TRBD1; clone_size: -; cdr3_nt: TGTGCCAGCAGCTCCCGACAGGGGCCCCTCCTATACGAGCAGTACTTC; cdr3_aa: CASSSRQGPLLYEQYF
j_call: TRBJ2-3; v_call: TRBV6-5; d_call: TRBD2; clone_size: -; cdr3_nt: TGTGCCAGCAGCCGGGTTGGCGGGGGAACAGATACGCAGTATTTT; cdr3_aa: CASSRVGGGTDTQYF
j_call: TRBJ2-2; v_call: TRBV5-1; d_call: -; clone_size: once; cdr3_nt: TGCGCCAGCAGCTCCGACAGTACCGGGGAGCTGTTTTTT; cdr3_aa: CASSSDSTGELFF